This section outlines one T cell receptor beta chain sequence together with its context. Its specificity is unknown. TCRdb independently ran MiXCR on the 5' RACE reads; one entry per CDR3 protein. The data contain roughly 250,000 distinct CDR3 sequences, 10% to 15% of them singletons. This record comes from a study of T cells after yellow fever vaccination. General study results and limits: CD4 and CD8 compartments shared a small share of clonotypes, likely from convergent recombination.

Germline V gives CDR1 SQVTM, CDR2 ANQGSEA. Trimming took off 6 bases at V and 3 bases at J, with 15 bases between the two ends. This CDR3 comprises 13 residues. The sample here was CD4+ T cells sorted from PBMCs, taken 45 days after the yellow fever booster vaccination. The sequence was collected from a man aged 25-45 years who received the YFV17D yellow fever vaccine. J is TRBJ2-7 and V is TRBV29-1; D may be TRBD1 (5 bases). CDR3 amino acids: CSVWAPQDYEQYF. The CDR3 region has the DNA TGCAGCGTCTGGGCACCACAGGACTACGAGCAGTACTTC.